This is a list of T cell receptor beta chains from one sample in a study of control samples from healthy donors and cancer patients. Assay: immunoSEQ multiplex PCR; the TCRdb copy retains only in-frame clones and omits some. The sample lists about 94,000 clones, approximately 90% seen once, with around 3.5% in the top ten. Sample: blood. These receptors came from a woman aged 18-35 years in good health. Each CDR3 is given with its conserved first and last residue. The order of the fields is J gene, clone size, D gene, V gene, CDR3 DNA, CDR3 protein. A D gene is named only where the DNA matches it firmly. The listing skips clone size in some rows; elsewhere it reads once, few, many or a size class.

TRBJ1-2 | - | TRBD1 | TRBV29-1 | TGCAGCGTTGGGGGAACCGGGACAGCGACTAACTATGGCTACACCTTC | CSVGGTGTATNYGYTF
TRBJ1-3 | - | - | TRBV7-9 | TGTGCCAGCAGTTACAGCCTCTCTGGAAACACCATATATTTT | CASSYSLSGNTIYF
TRBJ1-3 | - | - | TRBV6-1 | TGTGCCAGCAGTGATTCCGATCTAGTAAGCTCTGGAAACACCATATATTTT | CASSDSDLVSSGNTIYF
TRBJ2-3 | - | TRBD1 | TRBV9 | TGTGCCAGCAGCGTATCTATTGGGACAGGTGAAGATACGCAGTATTTT | CASSVSIGTGEDTQYF
TRBJ2-7 | - | - | TRBV2 | TGTGCCAGCGCCTATGTCAACGAGCAGTACTTC | CASAYVNEQYF
TRBJ1-1 | once | TRBD1 | TRBV20-1 | TGCAGTGCTAGTGGGTCAGGGGGTAACACTGAAGCTTTCTTT | CSASGSGGNTEAFF
TRBJ2-1 | - | - | TRBV4-1 | TGCGCCAGCAGCCGGTCGGACCGGGTCCATGAGCAGTTCTTC | CASSRSDRVHEQFF
TRBJ2-1 | - | TRBD2 | TRBV11-2 | TGTGCCAGCAGCTCGGGACTATACAATGAGCAGTTCTTC | CASSSGLYNEQFF
TRBJ2-7 | - | - | TRBV4-1 | TGCGCCAGTTCGGAGGGGGCCCATAGCTCCTACGAGCAGTACTTC | CASSEGAHSSYEQYF
TRBJ1-2 | - | - | TRBV10-3 | TGTGCCATCAGTGAGTCGGGCTTGGAGAATGGCTACACCTTC | CAISESGLENGYTF
TRBJ1-6 | - | - | TRBV6-1 | TGTGCCAGCAGTGATCAGGGGCTCGATTCACCCCTCCACTTT | CASSDQGLDSPLHF
TRBJ2-7 | - | - | TRBV14 | TGTGCCAGCGCTGGATACTCCTACGAGCAGTACTTC | CASAGYSYEQYF
TRBJ1-2 | once | TRBD1 | TRBV6-5 | TGTGCCAGCAGTCCCCGGGACAGGTACTATGGCTACACCTTC | CASSPRDRYYGYTF
TRBJ1-1 | - | TRBD1 | TRBV18 | TGTGCCAGCTCACCACCCAGGGGGACTGCTTCGAACACTGAAGCTTTCTTT | CASSPPRGTASNTEAFF
TRBJ1-6 | - | - | TRBV2 | TGTGCCAGCAGTGAAAACAGGGTCCAGAATAATTCACCCCTCCACTTT | CASSENRVQNNSPLHF
TRBJ2-3 | - | TRBD2 | TRBV29-1 | TGCAGCGTTCCGGGGGGTGGGAGCACAGATACGCAGTATTTT | CSVPGGGSTDTQYF
TRBJ2-4 | - | TRBD2 | TRBV2 | TGTGCCAGCAGTCGCCCCCTCGGGACTAGCGGGGGGATAATAGCCAAAAACATTCAGTACTTC | CASSRPLGTSGGIIAKNIQYF
TRBJ2-3 | few | TRBD2 | TRBV6-4 | TGTGCCAGCAGTGACAGCGGGGGGGCCGGAGATACGCAGTATTTT | CASSDSGGAGDTQYF